This T cell receptor beta chain is from a study of blood T cell repertoires in COVID-19. Across the study: Collection of acute and convalescent COVID-19 samples took place in the United States, Italy and Spain. The cDNA or gDNA used as material had been derived from T cells, B-cell-depleted T cells, or PBMCs.

The CDR3 length is 16 residues. Trimming took off 4 bases at V and 2 bases at J, with 16 bases between the two ends. CDR1 and CDR2 from the germline V gene are SEHNR and FQNEAQ (reference sequence). In the original workflow: Estimation of nucleated cell counts relied on the amplification of reference gene primers. Measured with immunoSEQ multiplex PCR; TCRdb has only the in-frame clones, and not every one. Clone size and the V and J calls come from that table; the DNA yielded D and trimming. The sample records 200,000 to 300,000 clones, 65% to 85% being singletons. The sequenced sample was peripheral blood. The sequence was obtained from a middle-aged woman who had recovered from COVID-19. The gene calls are TRBV7-9 and TRBJ2-3; D ambiguous. This CDR3 is CASSSLARSLTDTQYF. The CDR3 DNA follows: TGTGCCAGCAGCTCTCTGGCCAGGTCCCTCACAGATACGCAGTATTTT. Together with reference TRBV7-9 and TRBJ2-3, the CDR3 gives the full variable domain: DTGVSQNPRHKITKRGQNVTFRCDPISEHNRLYWYRQTLGQGPEFLTYFQNEAQLEKSRLLSDRFSAERPKGSFSTLEIQRTEQGDSAMYLCASSSLARSLTDTQYFGPGTRLTVL.